Listed below are T cell receptor beta chains from one sample, sequenced in a study of T cells in Graves' hyperthyroidism and ophthalmopathy. TCRdb ran MiXCR on the multiplex PCR reads and lists one entry per CDR3 protein. The sample records a few hundred thousand distinct CDR3 sequences, more than 15% being singletons. The sequenced sample was blood. The receptors originated from a woman aged 40 to 49 with Graves' ophthalmopathy. The CDR3 runs from the conserved cysteine through the conserved F or W. The D gene is left open where the match is weak. Where a row states a size, it is once, few, many or the class of an expanded clone; other rows omit it.

cdr3_aa	cdr3_nt	v_call	j_call	cdr3_length	clone_size	d_call
CASSVVGALYNEQFF	TGTGCCAGCAGCGTCGTAGGGGCCCTCTACAATGAGCAGTTCTTC	TRBV5-8	TRBJ2-1	15	many	NA
CASSRHRGSVGNTIYF	TGTGCCAGCAGCCGTCACAGGGGTTCAGTGGGAAACACCATATATTTT	TRBV3-1	TRBJ1-3	16	NA	TRBD1
CASSLASNEKLFF	TGTGCCAGCAGTCTGGCATCTAATGAAAAACTGTTTTTT	TRBV2	TRBJ1-4	13	many	NA
CAWNYGVAGAGETQYF	TGTGCCTGGAACTACGGGGTAGCGGGAGCGGGTGAGACCCAGTACTTC	TRBV30	TRBJ2-5	16	NA	TRBD2
CSARRIGRANIDTQYF	TGCAGTGCTAGGCGGATCGGGAGGGCCAATATCGATACGCAGTATTTT	TRBV20-1	TRBJ2-3	16	many	TRBD2
CASSLTAAGGLQETQYF	TGTGCCAGCAGCTTAACAGCGGCCGGGGGGCTCCAAGAGACCCAGTACTTC	TRBV7-3	TRBJ2-5	17	many	NA
CASTPGQGAGEQYF	TGTGCCAGCACCCCGGGACAGGGGGCTGGGGAGCAGTACTTC	TRBV6-2/TRBV6-3	TRBJ2-7	14	NA	TRBD1
CASYSGKLQETQYF	TGTGCCAGCTATAGCGGAAAACTACAAGAGACCCAGTACTTC	TRBV2	TRBJ2-5	14	many	NA
CASSELTVEKFF	TGTGCCAGCAGTGAGCTTACGGTGGAGAAGTTCTTC	TRBV2	TRBJ2-1	12	many	NA
CASSADRSAEAFF	TGTGCCAGCAGCGCAGACAGAAGCGCTGAAGCTTTCTTT	TRBV7-2	TRBJ1-1	13	NA	NA
CASSHPPADTQYF	TGTGCCAGCAGCCACCCCCCGGCAGATACGCAGTATTTT	TRBV11-2	TRBJ2-3	13	many	NA
CASSSGGGEETQYF	TGTGCCAGCAGCTCAGGCGGGGGGGAGGAGACCCAGTACTTC	TRBV3-1	TRBJ2-5	14	many	TRBD2
CASSLWGNSYNEQFF	TGTGCCAGCAGTTTATGGGGGAACTCCTACAATGAGCAGTTCTTC	TRBV28	TRBJ2-1	15	few	NA
CASSLLQLAGNLGTGELFF	TGTGCCAGCAGTTTGTTACAACTAGCGGGGAATTTGGGGACCGGGGAGCTGTTTTTT	TRBV27	TRBJ2-2	19	NA	TRBD2
CASSSVGRLAGPALYEQYF	TGTGCCAGCAGTTCCGTCGGGAGGCTAGCGGGACCCGCCTTATACGAGCAGTACTTC	TRBV27	TRBJ2-7	19	few	TRBD2
CASSWEGQSNSPLHF	TGTGCCAGCAGCTGGGAGGGACAGTCAAATTCACCCCTCCACTTT	TRBV5-6	TRBJ1-6	15	NA	TRBD1
CASSEQGAPSGANVLTF	TGTGCCAGCAGTGAACAGGGGGCTCCCTCTGGGGCCAACGTCCTGACTTTC	TRBV2	TRBJ2-6	17	few	TRBD1
CASSGNEQYF	TGTGCCAGCAGTGGCAACGAGCAGTACTTC	TRBV28	TRBJ2-7	10	many	NA
CASRRTVLMQPQHF	TGTGCCAGCAGGAGGACAGTCTTGATGCAGCCCCAGCATTTT	TRBV6-2/TRBV6-3	TRBJ1-5	14	NA	NA
CATSEGGRVNEQFF	TGTGCCACCAGTGAGGGCGGGAGGGTCAATGAGCAGTTCTTC	TRBV24-1	TRBJ2-1	14	few	TRBD2
CASSTIISGAGYNEQFF	TGTGCCAGCTCAACGATCATATCTGGAGCCGGCTACAATGAGCAGTTCTTC	TRBV18	TRBJ2-1	17	NA	NA
CASGRTGELFF	TGTGCCAGCGGGCGGACCGGGGAGCTGTTTTTT	TRBV11-2	TRBJ2-2	11	many	NA
CASSPPGLGDIQYF	TGTGCCAGCTCACCACCGGGACTAGGAGACATTCAGTACTTC	TRBV18	TRBJ2-4	14	NA	TRBD2
CASSTGMLGPYEQYF	TGTGCCAGTAGTACCGGAATGTTGGGGCCCTACGAGCAGTACTTC	TRBV19	TRBJ2-7	15	few	NA
CSAPRGGNTEAFF	TGCAGTGCCCCACGTGGGGGTAACACTGAAGCTTTCTTT	TRBV20-1	TRBJ1-1	13	many	NA
CASSERRGNQPQHF	TGTGCCAGCAGTGAACGCAGGGGCAATCAGCCCCAGCATTTT	TRBV2	TRBJ1-5	14	many	NA
CASSPSYSGTDTQYF	TGTGCCAGCTCCCCCAGCTATAGCGGCACAGATACGCAGTATTTT	TRBV18	TRBJ2-3	15	few	NA
CSARNPTGASEKLFF	TGCAGTGCTAGGAACCCCACAGGGGCCAGTGAAAAACTGTTTTTT	TRBV20-1	TRBJ1-4	15	NA	TRBD1
CVSSSRVGYTF	TGTGTCAGCAGCTCCAGGGTTGGCTACACCTTC	TRBV7-2	TRBJ1-2	11	NA	NA
CASSSDLGTGLSYNEQFF	TGTGCCAGCAGCTCAGATTTGGGAACAGGGCTCTCCTACAATGAGCAGTTCTTC	TRBV7-9	TRBJ2-1	18	many	NA
CASSSRQGVSGYTF	TGTGCCAGTAGTTCCAGACAGGGAGTCTCAGGCTACACCTTC	TRBV19	TRBJ1-2	14	NA	TRBD1
CASSLGPQGQGYNEQFF	TGTGCCAGCAGCTTAGGGCCCCAAGGACAGGGGTACAATGAGCAGTTCTTC	TRBV7-3	TRBJ2-1	17	NA	TRBD1
CASSLVGTAHYGYTF	TGTGCCAGCAGCTTAGTGGGGACAGCCCACTATGGCTACACCTTC	TRBV7-9	TRBJ1-2	15	NA	TRBD1
CSARDPRDYSQDTQYF	TGCAGTGCTAGGGACCCCCGGGACTATTCCCAAGATACGCAGTATTTT	TRBV20-1	TRBJ2-3	16	many	TRBD2
CASSLAPSGRSNEQFF	TGTGCTAGCAGCTTAGCCCCGAGCGGGAGGTCGAATGAGCAGTTCTTC	TRBV7-7	TRBJ2-1	16	NA	TRBD2
CASSLGMGAQNNYGYTF	TGCGCCAGCAGCTTGGGGATGGGGGCCCAAAACAACTATGGCTACACCTTC	TRBV5-1	TRBJ1-2	17	few	NA
CASSQAQGSSYEQYF	TGTGCCAGCAGCCAAGCGCAGGGTTCCTCCTACGAGCAGTACTTC	TRBV3-1	TRBJ2-7	15	many	NA
CSVRREFNEQFF	TGCAGCGTTCGCCGGGAATTTAATGAGCAGTTCTTC	TRBV29-1	TRBJ2-1	12	NA	NA
CASSSAVGPNTEAFF	TGCGCCAGCAGCTCTGCCGTCGGGCCTAACACTGAAGCTTTCTTT	TRBV5-1	TRBJ1-1	15	NA	NA
CASSVPGGLMNTEAFF	TGTGCCAGCAGTGTACCGGGGGGGCTGATGAACACTGAAGCTTTCTTT	TRBV2	TRBJ1-1	16	many	NA
CASNRDRGAKNIQYF	TGTGCCAGCAACCGGGACAGAGGCGCCAAAAACATTCAGTACTTC	TRBV2	TRBJ2-4	15	many	TRBD1
CSAREPGDSTYNEQFF	TGCAGTGCTAGAGAACCCGGAGATTCGACGTACAATGAGCAGTTCTTC	TRBV20-1	TRBJ2-1	16	many	NA
CASSLEGDSSYEQYF	TGCGCCAGCAGCTTGGAAGGGGACAGCTCCTACGAGCAGTACTTC	TRBV5-1	TRBJ2-7	15	many	TRBD1
CASSVGLAGDNEQFF	TGTGCCAGCAGTGTGGGACTAGCGGGGGACAATGAGCAGTTCTTC	TRBV6-4	TRBJ2-1	15	many	TRBD2
CASSYPTGIGDNEQFF	TGTGCCAGCAGTTACCCGACAGGGATCGGGGACAATGAGCAGTTCTTC	TRBV6-2/TRBV6-3	TRBJ2-1	16	NA	TRBD1
CSALAGLNTGELFF	TGCAGTGCACTAGCGGGACTTAACACCGGGGAGCTGTTTTTT	TRBV20-1	TRBJ2-2	14	few	TRBD2